Following are 16 T cell receptor beta chains from one sample sequenced in a study of blood T cell repertoires in COVID-19. TCRdb keeps only in-frame clones here, not all; method: immunoSEQ multiplex PCR. Seen here are about 70,000 clones, 90% observed once, and the top ten hold over 1.2%. The sequenced sample consisted of peripheral blood. Source of these receptors: a man aged 45-65 years with acute or convalescent COVID-19.

This clone has more than one count but fewer than ten. The chain joins TRBV6-5 to TRBJ1-5; D is uncertain. Germline lookup yields CDR1 MNHEY and CDR2 SVGAGI. V lost 0 bases and J lost 7, with 7 bases in between. CDR3 length equals 13 residues. CDR3 sequence: CASSYSAVQPQHF. The CDR3 region has the DNA TGTGCCAGCAGTTACTCCGCAGTCCAGCCCCAGCATTTT.

This chain connects TRBV28 to TRBJ1-5; possible D gene TRBD1, 6 bases. V was pared by 5 bases and J by 1 base, with 18 bases between. This CDR3 spans 17 amino acids. Germline V CDR1 and CDR2: MDHEN, SYDVKM. CDR3: CASSQIPPGVSNQPQHF. Written as DNA, the CDR3 is TGTGCCAGCAGTCAGATTCCCCCAGGGGTCAGCAATCAGCCCCAGCATTTT.

The chain has TRBV5-8 and TRBJ1-3; D remains unclear. The V end was cut by 4 bases, the J end by 8 bases, with 7 bases between. Germline V gives CDR1 SGHTS, CDR2 YDEGEE. The CDR3 sequence is 11 residues long. The CDR3 is CASSQEDTIYF. In DNA, the CDR3 is TGTGCCAGCAGCCAGGAGGACACCATATATTTT.

J is TRBJ2-7 and V is TRBV5-4; 8 bases map to TRBD2. Trimming removed 3 bases from V and 3 bases from J; junction bases left unmatched: 5. Germline CDR1 and CDR2: SGHNT and YYREEE (reference sequence). The CDR3 loop spans 14 amino acids. This CDR3 reads CASSYGRGDYEQYF. CDR3 nucleotides: TGTGCCAGCAGCTACGGGCGGGGGGACTACGAGCAGTACTTC.

This clone was detected only once. V gene TRBV24-1 combines with J gene TRBJ2-1, with TRBD2 matching over 9 bases. Germline assignment: CDR1 KGHDR and CDR2 SFDVKD. The ends lost 3 bases at V and 6 bases at J; junction bases unmatched: 5. The CDR3 consists of 15 residues. In nucleotides, the CDR3 is TGTGCCACCAGTGATCCTAGCGGGAAGCCCAATGAGCAGTTCTTC. Its protein is CATSDPSGKPNEQFF.

The chain links TRBV11-2 to TRBJ2-7, with 9 bases matching TRBD2. CDR3 length: 16 amino acids. V shed 1 base and J 0 bases; nucleotides not matched to a gene: 4. In germline, CDR1 is SGHAT, CDR2 FQNNGV. CDR3 DNA sequence: TGTGCCAGCAGCTTAGGGACTAGCGCCTACTCCTACGAGCAGTACTTC. The encoded protein is CASSLGTSAYSYEQYF.

This chain's CDR3 is CASSAGQNFPLNTEAFF. The DNA for the CDR3 is TGCGCCAGCAGCGCCGGACAGAATTTTCCCTTGAACACTGAAGCTTTCTTT. The chain is built from TRBV5-1 and TRBJ1-1, with D possibly TRBD1 on 6 matching bases. From germline, CDR1 is SGHRS and CDR2 YFSETQ. The V and J ends lost 4 bases and 0 bases respectively, with 19 bases between them. This CDR3 spans 17 amino acids.

The CDR3 DNA reads as TGTGCCAGTCGGACAGGCAACACCGGGGAGCTGTTTTTT. This translates into CASRTGNTGELFF. The chain has TRBV12-3 or TRBV12-4 and TRBJ2-2; 7 nucleotides match TRBD1. Germline trimming cut 9 bases from V and 2 bases from J; bases unmatched to any gene: 3. The CDR3 has 13 residues.

J is TRBJ1-5 and V is TRBV19; 9 bases agree with TRBD1. This CDR3 is built from 16 residues. The V and J ends lost 5 bases and 1 base, in that order; junction bases with no gene match: 6. Germline V lookup: CDR1 LNHDA, CDR2 SQIVND (reference sequence). This CDR3 is CASSLDRGNSNQPQHF. The CDR3 DNA sequence: TGTGCCAGTAGTTTGGACAGGGGCAACAGCAATCAGCCCCAGCATTTT.

CDR3 nucleotide sequence: TGTGCCAGCAGCTTAAACCTTGGGACTAGCACCCCGAAGGAGCAGTTCTTC. Translation gives CASSLNLGTSTPKEQFF. This chain connects TRBV7-3 to TRBJ2-1; 9 bases map to TRBD2. V dropped 1 base and J dropped 10; count of bases not matched to a gene: 14. The CDR3 sequence is 17 residues long. CDR1 SGHTA and CDR2 FQGTGA come from the germline V gene.

The chain employs TRBV27 and TRBJ2-1; D is unresolved. Germline V gene data show CDR1 as MNHEY and CDR2 as SMNVEV (reference sequence). The CDR3 contains 12 residues. Trimming left V 3 bases short and J 9 bases short, with 9 bases between. The CDR3 DNA reads TGTGCCAGCAGTTTCACAGTTGGTGAGCAGTTCTTC. Translated: CASSFTVGEQFF.

V is TRBV18 and J is TRBJ2-5, with a weak D call TRBD2 (5 bases). Trimming took off 1 base at V and 3 bases at J, with 12 bases between the two ends. In germline, CDR1 is KGHSH, CDR2 LQKENI. There are 15 residues in the CDR3. CDR3 protein: CASSPRLANEETQYF. The DNA of the CDR3 is TGTGCCAGCTCACCACGGCTAGCAAACGAAGAGACCCAGTACTTC. Looking up the rest from reference TRBV18 and TRBJ2-5 gives the full variable domain: NAGVMQNPRHLVRRRGQEARLRCSPMKGHSHVYWYRQLPEEGLKFMVYLQKENIIDESGMPKERFSAEFPKEGPSILRIQQVVRGDSAAYFCASSPRLANEETQYFGPGTRLLVL.

The chain couples TRBV28 to TRBJ2-7; 8 bases align to TRBD1. CDR1 is MDHEN and CDR2 is SYDVKM in the germline V gene. There are 15 residues in the CDR3. V lost 1 base and J lost 3; bases outside the gene matches: 5. The CDR3 spells CASSLSRGLIYEQYF. The DNA of the CDR3 is TGTGCCAGCAGTTTATCCAGGGGGCTAATCTACGAGCAGTACTTC. The full variable domain, rest sourced from reference TRBV28 and TRBJ2-7, is DVKVTQSSRYLVKRTGEKVFLECVQDMDHENMFWYRQDPGLGLRLIYFSYDVKMKEKGDIPEGYSVSREKKERFSLILESASTNQTSMYLCASSLSRGLIYEQYFGPGTRLTVT.

The rearrangement links TRBV5-1 to TRBJ2-5; 7 bases agree with TRBD2. The germline gives CDR1 SGHRS, CDR2 YFSETQ. The CDR3 runs to 14 residues. Trimming took 5 bases from V and 1 from J; bases not matched to a gene: 5. The CDR3 sequence is CASRRAGPQETQYF. CDR3 nucleotides: TGCGCCAGCAGGAGAGCGGGGCCCCAAGAGACCCAGTACTTC.

The chain joins TRBV5-4 to TRBJ2-6, with 8 bases aligning to TRBD1. Germline trimming cut 3 bases from V and 6 bases from J; bases unmatched to any gene: 8. Germline values: CDR1 SGHNT, CDR2 YYREEE (reference sequence). The CDR3 length is 16 residues. CDR3 in amino acids: CASSSTTGGLANVLTF. The DNA for the CDR3 is TGTGCCAGCAGCTCGACTACAGGGGGGCTGGCCAACGTCCTGACTTTC.

The rearrangement uses TRBV11-1 and TRBJ2-3, with TRBD2 identical over 9 bases. Germline CDR1 reads SGHAT; CDR2 reads FQDESV (reference sequence). The CDR3 has 16 amino acids. V was pared by 2 bases and J by 3 bases, with 6 bases of the junction left unmatched. CDR3 in DNA: TGTGCCAGCAGCTTATACGGAGCGGGAGGTACAGATACGCAGTATTTT. Translation: CASSLYGAGGTDTQYF.